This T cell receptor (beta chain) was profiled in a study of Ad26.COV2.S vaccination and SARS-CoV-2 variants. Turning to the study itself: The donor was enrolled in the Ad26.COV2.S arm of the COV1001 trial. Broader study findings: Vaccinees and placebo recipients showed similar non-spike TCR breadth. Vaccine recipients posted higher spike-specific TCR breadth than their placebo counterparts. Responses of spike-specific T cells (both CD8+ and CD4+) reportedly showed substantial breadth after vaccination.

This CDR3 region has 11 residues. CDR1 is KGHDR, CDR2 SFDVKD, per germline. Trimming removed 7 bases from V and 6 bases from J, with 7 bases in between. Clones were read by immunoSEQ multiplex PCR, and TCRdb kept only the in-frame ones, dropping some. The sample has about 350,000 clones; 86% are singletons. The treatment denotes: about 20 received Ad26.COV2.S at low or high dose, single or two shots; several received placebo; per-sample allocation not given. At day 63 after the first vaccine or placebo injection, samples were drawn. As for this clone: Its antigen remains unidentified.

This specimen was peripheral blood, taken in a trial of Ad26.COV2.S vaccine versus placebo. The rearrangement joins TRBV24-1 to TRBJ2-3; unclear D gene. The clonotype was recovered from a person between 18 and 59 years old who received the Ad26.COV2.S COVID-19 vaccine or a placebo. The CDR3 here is CATREGDTQYF. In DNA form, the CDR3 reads TGTGCCACCAGAGAAGGGGATACGCAGTATTTT.